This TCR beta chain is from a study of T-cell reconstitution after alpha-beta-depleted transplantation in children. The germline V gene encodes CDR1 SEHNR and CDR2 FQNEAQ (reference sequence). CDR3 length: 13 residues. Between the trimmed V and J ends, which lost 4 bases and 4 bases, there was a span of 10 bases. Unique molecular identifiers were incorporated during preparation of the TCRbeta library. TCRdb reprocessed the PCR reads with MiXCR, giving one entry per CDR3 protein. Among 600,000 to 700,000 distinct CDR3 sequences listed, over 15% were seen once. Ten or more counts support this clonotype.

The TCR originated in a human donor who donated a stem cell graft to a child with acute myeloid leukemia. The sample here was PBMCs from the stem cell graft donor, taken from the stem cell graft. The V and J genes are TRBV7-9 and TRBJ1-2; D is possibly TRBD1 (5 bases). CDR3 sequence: CASSWGESYGYTF. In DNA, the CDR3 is TGTGCCAGCAGCTGGGGGGAAAGCTATGGCTACACCTTC.